Each of the 21 T cell receptor beta chains below was sequenced from the same sample in a study of radiation and T cells in renal cell carcinoma. Noted time point: blood 2 weeks post-SBRT. The treatment denotes: 15 Gy SBRT to primary tumor, nephrectomy 4 weeks later. Method: immunoSEQ multiplex PCR; TCRdb's copy keeps in-frame clones and lacks some. The profile shows some 120,000 clones, 88% of them singletons. The sequenced sample was blood, obtained from a patient whose treatment included radiotherapy and nephrectomy. The receptors here all came from a woman between 70 and 85 years old with renal cell carcinoma.

The chain joins TRBV13 to TRBJ2-1, with 10 bases fitting TRBD1. J lost 12 bases, V lost 5 bases, and 7 bases had no gene match. Germline V gene data show CDR1 as PRHDT and CDR2 as FYEKMQ (reference sequence). The CDR3 runs 13 residues. This chain's CDR3 is CASSLGTGVGQFF. DNA for the CDR3: TGTGCCAGCAGCCTCGGGACAGGGGTCGGGCAGTTCTTC.

The genes are TRBV2 and TRBJ2-7; TRBD2 matches at 9 bases. The CDR3 spans 15 residues. The V gene's germline CDR1 is SNHLY and CDR2 FYNNEI. The trim removed 6 bases at V and 0 bases at J, leaving 6 bases unmatched. For the CDR3, the DNA is TGTGCCAGCAGATTGGGGACTAGCCTCTCCTACGAGCAGTACTTC. It is translated as CASRLGTSLSYEQYF.

J is TRBJ2-1 and V is TRBV14; 11 bases are a match to TRBD2. V lost 10 bases to trimming and J lost 5 bases; unmatched junction nucleotides: 13. Germline CDR1 and CDR2: SGHDN and FVKESK. There are 16 residues in the CDR3. This CDR3 reads CAISTASGGKDNEQFF. In DNA, the CDR3 is TGTGCCATATCCACTGCTAGCGGGGGGAAGGACAATGAGCAGTTCTTC.

The genes are TRBV7-9 and TRBJ1-5, with D possibly being TRBD1 (5 bases). Per germline, CDR1 SEHNR and CDR2 FQNEAQ (reference sequence). The CDR3 runs 16 residues. V was pared by 0 bases and J by 1 base, with 10 bases between. CDR3 residues: CASSLAGGESNQPQHF. For the CDR3, the DNA is TGTGCCAGCAGCTTAGCGGGGGGGGAGAGCAATCAGCCCCAGCATTTT. Complete variable domain (other parts from reference TRBV7-9 and TRBJ1-5): DTGVSQNPRHKITKRGQNVTFRCDPISEHNRLYWYRQTLGQGPEFLTYFQNEAQLEKSRLLSDRFSAERPKGSFSTLEIQRTEQGDSAMYLCASSLAGGESNQPQHFGDGTRLSIL.

In regard to this clone: A junction end diverges from the germline sequence, so it may reflect a read error. The V gene is TRBV30, the J gene TRBJ2-3; D is tentatively TRBD1 or TRBD2 (5 bases each). Germline assignment: CDR1 GTSNPN and CDR2 SVGIG (reference sequence). The CDR3 covers 8 residues. CDR3 residues: CGAGTQYF. CDR3 DNA: TGCGGGGCGGGTACGCAGTATTTT.

The genes are TRBV19 and TRBJ1-1; maybe TRBD1 (6 bases). V gave up 1 base and J gave up 6 bases, with 9 bases separating them. CDR1 LNHDA and CDR2 SQIVND come from the germline V gene (reference sequence). This CDR3 comprises 13 residues. CDR3 residues: CASSIASGAEAFF. CDR3 DNA: TGTGCCAGTAGTATAGCTTCAGGGGCTGAAGCTTTCTTT.

V gene TRBV6-1 combines with J gene TRBJ1-1; perhaps TRBD1 as D (6 bases). Looked up from germline, CDR1 is MNHNS and CDR2 is SASEGT. This CDR3 has 15 amino acids. Trimming took off 2 bases at V and 7 bases at J, with 17 bases between the two ends. The CDR3 sequence: CASSERQVPPGEAFF. DNA for the CDR3: TGTGCCAGCAGTGAAAGACAGGTTCCGCCGGGTGAAGCTTTCTTT.

The chain uses TRBV5-4 and TRBJ2-3; 7 nucleotides line up with TRBD1. CDR1 and CDR2 (germline): SGHNT, YYREEE (reference sequence). The ends lost 7 bases at V and 5 bases at J; junction bases unmatched: 10. CDR3 length: 14 residues. CDR3 DNA sequence: TGTGCCAGCCACTCCTTCAGGGGGTTAGATACGCAGTATTTT. Translation: CASHSFRGLDTQYF.

The chain employs TRBV5-8 and TRBJ1-2; no clear D. V gave up 0 bases and J gave up 6 bases, with 9 bases separating them. Germline V CDR1 and CDR2: SGHTS, YDEGEE. The CDR3 covers 13 residues. The CDR3 nucleotides read TGTGCCAGCAGCTTGGGCCGGTGGGATGGCTACACCTTC. This translates into CASSLGRWDGYTF.

The chain uses TRBV5-1 and TRBJ2-7, with a tentative D call TRBD1 (6 bases). CDR1 and CDR2 from the germline V gene are SGHRS and YFSETQ. The length of the CDR3 is 17 residues. Trimming cost V 4 bases and J 3 bases, with 23 bases left between them. The CDR3 region is CASSPYWGTLKLYEQYF. In DNA, the CDR3 is TGCGCCAGCAGCCCGTACTGGGGGACACTAAAACTCTACGAGCAGTACTTC.

The rearrangement joins TRBV6-5 to TRBJ1-3; 8 bases match TRBD1. Unmatched junction bases numbered 2, after V lost 4 bases and J lost 3 bases. Germline CDR1 is MNHEY and CDR2 is SVGAGI. The CDR3 has 14 amino acids. CDR3 amino acids: CASSSRGLGNTIYF. In DNA, the CDR3 is TGTGCCAGCAGTTCCAGGGGGCTTGGAAACACCATATATTTT.

CDR3 nucleotide sequence: TGTGCCAGCAGTTTCTTCTCAATAGCCCGGCGGACCGGGGAGCTGTTTTTT. Translated, it gives CASSFFSIARRTGELFF. The J gene is TRBJ2-2, the V gene TRBV28; D not certain. Germline CDR1 is MDHEN and CDR2 is SYDVKM. This CDR3 has 17 amino acids. With 3 bases removed from V and 5 bases from J, the gap between germline ends came to 19 bases.

The chain couples TRBV25-1 to TRBJ1-5, with no clear D. Germline V CDR1 and CDR2: MGHDK, SYGVNS. The CDR3 contains 14 residues. Trimming cost V 4 bases and J 4 bases, with 11 bases left between them. CDR3 loop: CASSGYRDNQPQHF. The CDR3 DNA reads as TGTGCCAGCAGTGGGTACAGAGATAATCAGCCCCAGCATTTT.

The chain recombines TRBV5-1 with TRBJ2-3, with D hard to call. The CDR3 loop spans 14 amino acids. CDR1 and CDR2 from the germline V gene are SGHRS and YFSETQ. V was shortened by 5 bases and J by 1 base, with 11 bases between the two germline ends. CDR3 protein: CASRIDTGTDTQYF. The CDR3 DNA reads TGCGCCAGCAGAATTGACACCGGCACAGATACGCAGTATTTT. The variable domain in full, completed from reference TRBV5-1 and TRBJ2-3, reads KAGVTQTPRYLIKTRGQQVTLSCSPISGHRSVSWYQQTPGQGLQFLFEYFSETQRNKGNFPGRFSGRQFSNSRSEMNVSTLELGDSALYLCASRIDTGTDTQYFGPGTRLTVL.

V usage is TRBV27 and J usage is TRBJ1-4, with a possible D match to TRBD1 (5 bases). The germline gives CDR1 MNHEY, CDR2 SMNVEV (reference sequence). V was cut by 8 bases and J by 8 bases, with 12 bases left in between. The length of the CDR3 is 12 residues. The CDR3, as DNA: TGTGCCAGCGGGCAGGGCTGGGAAAAACTGTTTTTT. It yields the protein CASGQGWEKLFF.

This chain links TRBV10-3 with TRBJ1-6; D gene ambiguous. The CDR3 consists of 13 residues. Germline lookup yields CDR1 ENHRY and CDR2 SYGVKD. The germline V and J ends were trimmed by 4 bases and 7 bases, with 8 bases remaining between them. The CDR3 reads CAISGPANSPLHF. The CDR3 DNA reads TGTGCCATCAGTGGGCCCGCAAATTCACCCCTCCACTTT.

The rearrangement uses TRBV4-1 and TRBJ2-2; D not resolved. V lost 3 bases and J lost 6, with 11 bases in between. The germline CDR1 and CDR2 sequences are MGHRA and YSYEKL. The CDR3 contains 14 residues. The chain's CDR3 is CASSHEGRPGELFF. The CDR3 DNA reads TGCGCCAGCAGCCACGAAGGCCGCCCCGGGGAGCTGTTTTTT.

The CDR3 protein is CASLGEKDGYTF. CDR3 DNA sequence: TGTGCCAGCCTTGGGGAAAAAGATGGCTACACCTTC. The chain uses TRBV28 and TRBJ1-2; D is unresolved. The CDR3 runs to 12 residues. V was pared by 8 bases and J by 6 bases, with 13 bases between. Per the germline V gene, CDR1 is MDHEN and CDR2 is SYDVKM.

The chain combines TRBV27 with TRBJ2-5; 12 bases are shared with TRBD2. CDR3 length: 16 residues. V dropped 7 bases and J dropped 5; count of bases not matched to a gene: 11. CDR1 MNHEY and CDR2 SMNVEV come from the germline V gene (reference sequence). CDR3 DNA: TGTGCCAGCATGGGAACTAGCGGGGGGTATGGGGAGACCCAGTACTTC. This sequence encodes CASMGTSGGYGETQYF.

The V gene is TRBV7-3, the J gene TRBJ2-1, with D possibly being TRBD2 (5 bases). Germline V gives CDR1 SGHTA, CDR2 FQGTGA. V lost 5 bases and J 2 bases, leaving 7 bases between the germline ends. CDR3 length: 13 residues. For the CDR3, the DNA is TGTGCCAGCAGCGCCGGGACCTACAATGAGCAGTTCTTC. Encoded protein: CASSAGTYNEQFF.

This chain joins TRBV5-4 and TRBJ1-1; perhaps TRBD1 as D (6 bases). Trimming took 5 bases from V and 0 from J, leaving 11 bases between them. CDR1 and CDR2 from the germline V gene are SGHNT and YYREEE (reference sequence). The CDR3 consists of 14 residues. CDR3: CASSMGALNTEAFF. CDR3 coding DNA: TGTGCCAGCAGTATGGGGGCCCTGAACACTGAAGCTTTCTTT.